This is a list of T cell receptor beta chains from one sample in a study of blood T cells in healthy people across ages. In TCRdb, the 5' RACE reads were re-called with MiXCR into one record per CDR3 protein. The table has about 800,000 distinct CDR3 sequences, about 25% seen once; the top ten hold approximately 3.7%. Separately, the same data were catalogued under a study of T cells of mothers and their children.

Sequencing was carried out using blood. The receptors come from a boy aged 10-17 years in good health. Both conserved end residues are part of each CDR3. D genes are given only for firm matches. Clone size is not always given. Where it is, it says once, few, many or a class for expanded clones.

D,V,J,size,DNA,CDR3
-,TRBV6-4,TRBJ2-4,few,TGTACCAGCAGATTACGACAGCAAATAGCCAAAAACATTCAGTACTTC,CTSRLRQQIAKNIQYF
TRBD1,TRBV19,TRBJ1-5,few,TGTGCCAGTAGTCCGCTGGACAGGGACAATCAGCCCCAGCATTTT,CASSPLDRDNQPQHF
TRBD1,TRBV20-1,TRBJ2-5,-,TGCAGTGTAGGGCGGACAGGGCCGGAGACCCAGTACTTC,CSVGRTGPETQYF
-,TRBV24-1,TRBJ2-1,few,TGTGCCGCACAGGGTTGGTCCTACAATGAGCAGTTCTTC,CAAQGWSYNEQFF
-,TRBV7-9,TRBJ2-7,-,TGTGCCAGCAGCTTCCCGGAGACCTACGAGCAGTACTTC,CASSFPETYEQYF
TRBD2,TRBV7-2,TRBJ2-7,few,TGTGCCAGCAGCTTACGGCTAGCGGGGGCCGAGCAGTACTTC,CASSLRLAGAEQYF
-,TRBV7-8,TRBJ2-5,-,TGTGCCAGCAGCCCGTGGGGGTACCAAGAGACCCAGTACTTC,CASSPWGYQETQYF
-,TRBV19,TRBJ2-1,-,TGTGCCAGTAGTATTAGGGTACGGCAGGAGCTCGTCAATGAGCAGTTCTTC,CASSIRVRQELVNEQFF
-,TRBV4-3,TRBJ2-1,-,TGCGCCAGCAGCCAAGATCGAGACTACTATGAGCAGTTCTTC,CASSQDRDYYEQFF
-,TRBV29-1,TRBJ1-1,-,TGCAGCGTTGAAGTAGGCCGGATGAACACTGAAGCTTTCTTT,CSVEVGRMNTEAFF
-,TRBV24-1,TRBJ2-1,-,TGTGCCACCAGTGAAACAGGACTAAACAATGAGCAGTTCTTC,CATSETGLNNEQFF
TRBD1,TRBV7-3,TRBJ1-2,-,TGTGCCAGCAGCTTAACCCCAGGGGGCAAAGGTGGCTACACCTTC,CASSLTPGGKGGYTF
-,TRBV7-2,TRBJ2-1,few,TGTGCCAGCAGCTTATTCGGAATTAGCTCCTACAATGAGCAGTTCTTC,CASSLFGISSYNEQFF
-,TRBV4-3,TRBJ2-1,-,TGCGCCAGCAGCCAACGACTAGGGGAGTCCCCCAATGAGCAGTTCTTC,CASSQRLGESPNEQFF
-,TRBV7-2,TRBJ1-2,few,TGTGCCAGCAGCCCTTTAGGCCTCTATGGCTACACCTTC,CASSPLGLYGYTF
-,TRBV7-2,TRBJ2-3,few,TGTGCCAGCAGCTCCGGGGCCTCGGACACAGATACGCAGTATTTT,CASSSGASDTDTQYF
-,TRBV29-1,TRBJ2-5,few,TGCAGCGTTGGGGGCCTAGCAGGGGTACGGCAAGAGACCCAGTACTTC,CSVGGLAGVRQETQYF
TRBD1,TRBV10-3,TRBJ2-7,-,TGTGCCATCAGGGGGGACAGGGGGAAGTCCGAGCAGTACTTC,CAIRGDRGKSEQYF
-,TRBV29-1,TRBJ2-5,-,TGCAGCGTCAGGATCGTAGGAGAGACCCAGTACTTC,CSVRIVGETQYF
TRBD2,TRBV27,TRBJ2-7,few,TGTGCCAGCAGTCTTGTAGCGGGGGGGCCCAACGAGCAGTACTTC,CASSLVAGGPNEQYF
-,TRBV7-9,TRBJ2-5,-,TGTGCCAGCAGCGATCCTCCCCTAGTGTCCCAGGAGACCCAGTACTTC,CASSDPPLVSQETQYF
TRBD1,TRBV7-9,TRBJ2-7,-,TGTGCCAGCAGCCTAATCGGCGACAGGGACTCCTACGAGCAGTACTTC,CASSLIGDRDSYEQYF
-,TRBV9,TRBJ2-7,few,TGTGCCAACAGCGTGGGCCCGAGCTACGAGCAGTACTTC,CANSVGPSYEQYF
TRBD2,TRBV14,TRBJ2-7,-,TGTGCCAGCAGCCAAGGCCGCGTACTAGCGGGAGAAGGGGAAACCTACGAGCAGTGCTTC,CASSQGRVLAGEGETYEQCF
-,TRBV5-1,TRBJ2-7,few,TGCGCCAGCAGCCTAACAGGGTACACCTACGAGCAGTACTTC,CASSLTGYTYEQYF
-,TRBV5-1,TRBJ2-1,-,TGCGCCAGCAGCTTGCATACCAGGGGAGACAATGAGCAGTTCTTC,CASSLHTRGDNEQFF
-,TRBV13,TRBJ1-2,few,TGTGCCAGCAGCTTAAACAGGGTGGGCTATGGCTACACCTTC,CASSLNRVGYGYTF
-,TRBV20-1,TRBJ2-1,-,TGCAGTGCTAGTCCCTTAAATGAGCAGTTCTTC,CSASPLNEQFF
-,TRBV14,TRBJ2-7,-,TGTGCCAGCAGCCACCCTCAGGAGGGGCTCTACGAGCAGTACTTC,CASSHPQEGLYEQYF
-,TRBV28,TRBJ2-5,-,TGTGCCAGCAGTTTTTGGCGGATACAAGAGACCCAGTACTTC,CASSFWRIQETQYF
-,TRBV5-1,TRBJ2-5,-,TGCGCCAGCAGCTTTACGGGACGGATTGACGAGACCCAGTACTTC,CASSFTGRIDETQYF
-,TRBV12-3/TRBV12-4,TRBJ2-3,-,TGTGCCAGCAGCCTAGGCGGCAGAGGGATAACAGATACGCAGTATTTT,CASSLGGRGITDTQYF
-,TRBV20-1,TRBJ2-7,-,TGCAGTGCTCGGGTCGGCGGCCCCTACGAGCAGTACTTC,CSARVGGPYEQYF
-,TRBV7-9,TRBJ2-7,-,TGTGCCAGCAGCCCCCGGGCGGACTGGTCTTTCTACGAGCAGTACTTC,CASSPRADWSFYEQYF
TRBD2,TRBV6-6,TRBJ2-7,-,TGTGCCAGCAGGTTGGTCGCTAGCGGCTCCTACGAGCAGTACTTC,CASRLVASGSYEQYF
TRBD1,TRBV24-1,TRBJ2-1,-,TGTGCCACCAGTGACCAAGGACAGGTTCAGGAAAGGAATGAGCAGTTCTTC,CATSDQGQVQERNEQFF
TRBD1,TRBV7-2,TRBJ2-7,few,TGTGCCAGCAGCTTAACCGCGGGACAGGGATACGAGCAGTACTTC,CASSLTAGQGYEQYF
-,TRBV2,TRBJ2-7,-,TGTGCCAGCAGGGAGGTGGGGGTATCCTACGAGCAGTACTTC,CASREVGVSYEQYF
TRBD1,TRBV12-3/TRBV12-4,TRBJ2-5,-,TGTGCCAGCAGTGACTCCAACCGGGACAGGGCCGCGCGCCAGTACTTC,CASSDSNRDRAARQYF
-,TRBV6-2/TRBV6-3,TRBJ2-1,-,TGTGCCAGCAGCCCGGCTGATGAGGTGAGGGCCTACAATGAGCAGTTCTTC,CASSPADEVRAYNEQFF
TRBD2,TRBV9,TRBJ2-1,-,TGTGCCAGCAGCGTCACGGGGGGAGTTGAGCAGTTCTTC,CASSVTGGVEQFF
-,TRBV5-1,TRBJ2-1,-,TGCGCCAGCAGCCGAAACCCCCCGACAGGGCGGGGCAATGAGCAGTTCTTC,CASSRNPPTGRGNEQFF
TRBD2,TRBV19,TRBJ2-7,-,TGTGCCAGTAAACTTAGCGGGAGTGTCAACGAGCAGTACTTC,CASKLSGSVNEQYF
-,TRBV14,TRBJ2-2,-,TGTGCCAGCAGCCAAGATCGGTACTACACCGGGGAGCTGTTTTTT,CASSQDRYYTGELFF
TRBD1,TRBV14,TRBJ2-2,few,TGTGCCAGCAGCCAAGATCAAGGACAGGGGACTACTAACACCGGGGAGCTGTTTTTT,CASSQDQGQGTTNTGELFF
TRBD2,TRBV28,TRBJ2-5,-,TGTGCCAGCAGGGCTAGCGGGAGGGCCAGGCAAGAGACCCAGTACTTC,CASRASGRARQETQYF
-,TRBV7-2,TRBJ1-2,-,TGTGCCAGCAGCTTGAGGACAGAGAACTATGGCTACACCTTC,CASSLRTENYGYTF
-,TRBV6-5,TRBJ1-1,-,TGTGCCAGCAGTGCGAGCGACAGCTTCACTGAAGCTTTCTTT,CASSASDSFTEAFF
-,TRBV7-8,TRBJ2-5,-,TGTGCCAGCAGTTTGTCCAGATCATACAATGAGCAGTCCTTC,CASSLSRSYNEQSF
TRBD2,TRBV12-5,TRBJ2-1,-,TGTGCTAGTGGTCCCGGACAGGTCCCTCGACTAGCGGGAGGGAAATACAATGAGCAGTTTTTC,CASGPGQVPRLAGGKYNEQFF
-,TRBV15,TRBJ2-2,many,TGTGCCACCAGCAGCGGATCGAGAAGAATTAACACCGGGGAGCTGTTTTTT,CATSSGSRRINTGELFF
-,TRBV5-1,TRBJ2-3,-,TGCGCCAGCAGCTTGGCTCCCGGAGGGGTAGATACGCAGTATTTT,CASSLAPGGVDTQYF
-,TRBV28,TRBJ1-6,few,TGTGCCAGCGAGAGGACAGACAAGAATTCACCCCTCCACTTT,CASERTDKNSPLHF
-,TRBV6-1,TRBJ2-7,-,TGTGCCAGCAGTGAAAACCTAATAGGGAGCTCCTACGAGCAGTACTTC,CASSENLIGSSYEQYF
-,TRBV5-1,TRBJ2-1,few,TGCGCCAGCAGCTTGGTACAGGGTTTTCGTGAGCAGTTCTTC,CASSLVQGFREQFF
-,TRBV11-2,TRBJ2-5,few,TGTGCCAGCAGCTTCCCGAAAGGGGCTCGGGAGACCCAGTACTTC,CASSFPKGARETQYF
TRBD1,TRBV5-5,TRBJ2-7,few,TGTGCCAGCAGCTTGGTTTCAGGGGGTGGGTACGAGCAGTACTTC,CASSLVSGGGYEQYF
-,TRBV20-1,TRBJ2-5,-,TGCAGTGCTACGTCCGTTGCCGCCGGAATCCAAGAGACCCAGTACTTC,CSATSVAAGIQETQYF